This T cell receptor (beta chain) originates from a study of blood T cell repertoires in COVID-19. The method was immunoSEQ multiplex PCR; TCRdb's version includes in-frame clones alone and lacks a portion of them. The sample lists about 410,000 clones; around 89% were seen once. V lost 4 bases and J lost 4, with 15 bases in between. CDR3 length: 15 amino acids. CDR1 SGDLS and CDR2 YYNGEE come from the germline V gene. This TCR came from a middle-aged woman with COVID-19, enrolled during active disease. The sample consisted of peripheral blood. The gene calls are TRBV9 and TRBJ1-5; perhaps TRBD1 as D (6 bases). The CDR3 DNA follows: TGTGCCAGCAGCAAGGACAGCTATCCGAATCAGCCCCAGCATTTT. Amino acids: CASSKDSYPNQPQHF.